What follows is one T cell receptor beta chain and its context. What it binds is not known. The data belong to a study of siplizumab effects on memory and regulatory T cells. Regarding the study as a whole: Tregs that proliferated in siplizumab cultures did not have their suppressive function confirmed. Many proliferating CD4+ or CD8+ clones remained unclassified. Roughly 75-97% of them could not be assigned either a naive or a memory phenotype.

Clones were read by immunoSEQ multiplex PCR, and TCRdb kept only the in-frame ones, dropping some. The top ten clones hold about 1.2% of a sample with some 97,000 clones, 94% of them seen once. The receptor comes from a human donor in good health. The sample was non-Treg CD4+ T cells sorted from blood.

The CDR3 protein is CASSRTSGRNEQFF. In nucleotides, the CDR3 is TGTGCCAGTAGTCGGACTAGCGGGAGGAATGAGCAGTTCTTC. V and J are TRBV19 and TRBJ2-1; 14 bases fit TRBD2. CDR3 length equals 14 residues. The V gene end was trimmed by 5 bases and the J gene end by 7 bases; junction bases not matched to a gene: 1. Germline CDR1 reads LNHDA; CDR2 reads SQIVND (reference sequence).